The clone carrying this T cell receptor (beta chain) was found a few times. Per germline, CDR1 PRHDT and CDR2 FYEKMQ (reference sequence). The CDR3 is 17 residues long. The J segment lost 8 bases and the V segment lost 4 bases, leaving 16 bases of the junction unmatched. Per the original methods: Estimated nucleated cell counts came from reference gene primer amplification. The protocol was immunoSEQ multiplex PCR, while the TCRdb copy is restricted to in-frame clones and leaves out a portion. The D gene and trimming were derived from the DNA, and the V and J assignments and clone size from that table. Among a few hundred thousand clones listed, 86% were seen once. This specimen belongs to a study of blood T cell repertoires in COVID-19. At the level of the study: There were acute and convalescent COVID-19 samples, and they came from the United States, Italy and Spain. The cDNA or gDNA used as material had been derived from T cells, B-cell-depleted T cells, or PBMCs.

Sequenced sample: peripheral blood. The chain links TRBV13 to TRBJ1-4; 7 bases map to TRBD1. This receptor was taken from a woman aged 45-65 years with acute or convalescent COVID-19. For the CDR3, the DNA is TGTGCCAGCAGCTCAACCGGGGGAGAGGGGGCTGCGGAAAAACTGTTTTTT. It translates to CASSSTGGEGAAEKLFF.